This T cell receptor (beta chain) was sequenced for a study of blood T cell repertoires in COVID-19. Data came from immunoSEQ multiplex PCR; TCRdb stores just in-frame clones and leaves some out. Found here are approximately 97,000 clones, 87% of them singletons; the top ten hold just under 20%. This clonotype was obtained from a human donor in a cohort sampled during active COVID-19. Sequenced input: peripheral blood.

CDR3 nucleotide sequence: TGTGCCAGCAGCGCTCCGGGACTAGCCTACAATGAGCAGTTCTTC. Protein sequence: CASSAPGLAYNEQFF. The V gene is TRBV14, the J gene TRBJ2-1, with TRBD2 matching 8 bases. Germline CDR1 SGHDN, CDR2 FVKESK. CDR3 length equals 15 residues. After removal of 5 bases from V and 2 bases from J, the junction contained 5 bases not matched to a gene.